The 26 T cell receptor beta chains below come from one sample, sequenced in a study of T cell responses to AZD1222 COVID-19 vaccine. The table came from immunoSEQ multiplex PCR; TCRdb's copy has only in-frame clones and leaves some out. The top ten clones hold over 1.5% of a sample with over 85,000 clones, approximately 90% of them seen once. This specimen was peripheral blood, taken on day 0 of AZD1222 vaccination. These receptors came from an adult in good health.

The chain recombines TRBV5-8 with TRBJ1-1; TRBD1 is a possible D gene (5 bases). Germline V gives CDR1 SGHTS, CDR2 YDEGEE. The ends were cut back, 4 bases at V and 1 base at J, with 8 bases in the middle. The length of the CDR3 is 13 residues. The CDR3 is CASSRGRNTEAFF. The DNA of the CDR3 is TGTGCCAGCAGCCGGGGGAGGAACACTGAAGCTTTCTTT.

V gene TRBV5-4 combines with J gene TRBJ2-2; D call uncertain. Between the trimmed V and J ends, which lost 1 base and 5 bases, there was a span of 12 bases. This CDR3 is built from 15 residues. Germline CDR1 reads SGHNT; CDR2 reads YYREEE (reference sequence). CDR3 bases: TGTGCCAGCAGCTTGAACCTACGAGAGACCGGGGAGCTGTTTTTT. Translating it yields CASSLNLRETGELFF.

The rearrangement links TRBV19 to TRBJ2-3; weak D call: TRBD1 (5 bases). The germline CDR1 and CDR2 sequences are LNHDA and SQIVND (reference sequence). The CDR3 has 14 residues. V lost 5 bases and J 2 bases, leaving 11 bases between the germline ends. CDR3 sequence reads: CASSLAGYTDTQYF. The CDR3 region has the DNA TGTGCCAGTAGTCTTGCAGGGTACACAGATACGCAGTATTTT. The full variable domain, in which reference TRBV19 and TRBJ2-3 provide the parts outside the CDR3, is DGGITQSPKYLFRKEGQNVTLSCEQNLNHDAMYWYRQDPGQGLRLIYYSQIVNDFQKGDIAEGYSVSREKKESFPLTVTSAQKNPTAFYLCASSLAGYTDTQYFGPGTRLTVL.

The V and J genes are TRBV24-1 and TRBJ1-5; D remains unclear. CDR1 is KGHDR and CDR2 is SFDVKD in the germline V gene. The V gene lost 2 bases and the J gene lost 0 bases, with 10 bases spanning the gap. CDR3 length: 16 amino acids. CDR3 sequence (DNA): TGTGCCACCAGTGATTCCCGGACGCTTAGCAATCAGCCCCAGCATTTT. It specifies CATSDSRTLSNQPQHF.

The chain joins TRBV3-1 (or the pseudogene TRBV3-2) to TRBJ2-7; weak D call: TRBD2 (6 bases). CDR3 length: 14 residues. The germline V gene has CDR1 LGHDT and CDR2 YNNKEL (reference sequence). Trimming removed 1 base at V and 11 bases at J, with 18 bases between. CDR3 in amino acids: CASSQAGGLTVEYF. As DNA, the CDR3 is TGTGCCAGCAGCCAAGCCGGGGGTCTAACCGTGGAGTACTTC.

The chain is built from TRBV5-1 and TRBJ2-1; the D is unclear. With 0 bases removed from V and 7 bases from J, the gap between germline ends came to 8 bases. Germline V gene lookup returns CDR1 SGHRS and CDR2 YFSETQ. The length of the CDR3 is 13 residues. The CDR3 DNA is TGCGCCAGCAGCTTGGTTTCGACTAATGAGCAGTTCTTC. This translates into CASSLVSTNEQFF.

As DNA, the CDR3 is TGTGCCAGCAGCCCAAACTCCTACGAGCAGTACTTC. As protein: CASSPNSYEQYF. The chain joins TRBV7-2 to TRBJ2-7; D unclear. The V end was cut by 5 bases, the J end by 0 bases, with 5 bases between. The CDR3 sequence is 12 residues long. Germline V CDR1 and CDR2: SGHTA, FQGNSA.

The chain recombines TRBV6-2 or TRBV6-3 with TRBJ2-3; 7 bases are a match to TRBD2. This CDR3 has 16 residues. Germline V gene data show CDR1 as MNHEY and CDR2 as SVGEGT. The V gene end was trimmed by 0 bases and the J gene end by 2 bases; junction bases not matched to a gene: 5. CDR3 nucleotide sequence: TGTGCCAGCAGTTACTCAAGCGGGGAGTACACAGATACGCAGTATTTT. It codes for CASSYSSGEYTDTQYF.

This chain's CDR3 is CASSDVGDINYGYTF. CDR3 sequence (DNA): TGTGCCAGCAGTGATGTCGGAGATATTAACTATGGCTACACCTTC. This chain links TRBV6-1 with TRBJ1-2; D is uncertain. Trimming cost V 3 bases and J 1 base, with 12 bases left between them. The length of the CDR3 is 15 residues. Germline V gene data show CDR1 as MNHNS and CDR2 as SASEGT.

This chain connects TRBV7-6 to TRBJ2-5, with TRBD1 matching 8 bases. The CDR3 has 16 residues. Germline V lookup: CDR1 SGHVS, CDR2 FNYEAQ. Trimming at V came to 2 bases and at J to 5 bases, leaving 10 bases not matched to a gene. The CDR3 coding sequence is TGTGCCAGCAGCTTATTTACGGGACAGGCAGCGGAGACCCAGTACTTC. It codes for CASSLFTGQAAETQYF. Full variable domain (missing parts from reference TRBV7-6 and TRBJ2-5): GAGVSQSPRYKVTKRGQDVALRCDPISGHVSLYWYRQALGQGPEFLTYFNYEAQQDKSGLPNDRFSAERPEGSISTLTIQRTEQRDSAMYRCASSLFTGQAAETQYFGPGTRLLVL.

The rearrangement links TRBV7-7 to TRBJ2-5, with TRBD2 matching 10 bases. The CDR3 loop spans 16 amino acids. The trim removed 1 base at V and 2 bases at J, leaving 4 bases unmatched. Germline CDR1 and CDR2: SSHAT and FNYEAQ (reference sequence). CDR3 sequence: CASSLGTAGGQETQYF. Here the CDR3 DNA reads TGTGCCAGCAGCTTAGGGACAGCGGGAGGGCAAGAGACCCAGTACTTC.

The J gene is TRBJ2-4, the V gene TRBV3-1 (or the pseudogene TRBV3-2), with D perhaps matching TRBD1 or TRBD2 (6 bases each). Germline-derived CDR1 and CDR2 are LGHDT and YNNKEL (reference sequence). V lost 2 bases and J lost 8, with 10 bases in between. This CDR3 contains 13 residues. DNA for the CDR3: TGTGCCAGCAGCCAAAGGGGGGCAGACATTCAGTACTTC. It specifies CASSQRGADIQYF.

The gene calls are TRBV5-5 and TRBJ2-1; D ambiguous. The CDR3 runs to 11 residues. Trimming left V 0 bases short and J 14 bases short, with 9 bases between. Per germline, CDR1 SGHKS and CDR2 YYEKEE (reference sequence). CDR3 DNA sequence: TGTGCCAGCAGCTTGGAGTCCCTCAAGTTCTTC. Amino acid sequence: CASSLESLKFF. Variable domain in full (rest from reference TRBV5-5 and TRBJ2-1): DAGVTQSPTHLIKTRGQQVTLRCSPISGHKSVSWYQQVLGQGPQFIFQYYEKEERGRGNFPDRFSARQFPNYSSELNVNALLLGDSALYLCASSLESLKFFGPGTRLTVL.

The V call is TRBV19, the J call TRBJ1-5; tentative D call: TRBD1 (6 bases). Per germline, CDR1 LNHDA and CDR2 SQIVND (reference sequence). The CDR3 has 16 amino acids. Trimming took off 10 bases at V and 0 bases at J, with 19 bases between the two ends. CDR3 residues: CATHRGAGYSNQPQHF. CDR3 nucleotide sequence: TGTGCCACCCACCGGGGGGCGGGTTATAGCAATCAGCCCCAGCATTTT.

This clone occurred a few times. The chain is built from TRBV29-1 and TRBJ1-5, with D possibly matching TRBD1 (5 bases). Germline assignment: CDR1 SQVTM and CDR2 ANQGSEA. V was trimmed by 7 bases and J by 2 bases, leaving 9 bases between them. The CDR3 sequence is 12 residues long. The DNA for the CDR3 is TGCAGCGCCGGGACGGGCAATCAGCCCCAGCATTTT. Its translation: CSAGTGNQPQHF.

This clone has just one count. This sequence joins TRBV19 and TRBJ1-1; D is perhaps TRBD1 (6 bases). The CDR3 covers 14 residues. CDR1 LNHDA and CDR2 SQIVND come from the germline V gene (reference sequence). The V gene lost 5 bases and the J gene lost 4 bases, with 14 bases spanning the gap. The DNA of the CDR3 is TGTGCCAGTAGTCCCGACAGGATCCTCACTGAAGCTTTCTTT. It translates to CASSPDRILTEAFF.

In this sample, this clone turned up once. The genes are TRBV25-1 and TRBJ1-4; a possible D gene is TRBD1 (5 bases). CDR3 length equals 16 residues. The V gene lost 6 bases and the J gene lost 7 bases, with 21 bases spanning the gap. From germline, CDR1 is MGHDK and CDR2 SYGVNS. As DNA, the CDR3 is TGTGCCAGCAGGAAGAGTGGGGCGGATGTCGGTGAAAAACTGTTTTTT. This encodes CASRKSGADVGEKLFF. Using reference TRBV25-1 and TRBJ1-4 for the parts outside the CDR3, the full variable domain is EADIYQTPRYLVIGTGKKITLECSQTMGHDKMYWYQQDPGMELHLIHYSYGVNSTEKGDLSSESTVSRIRTEHFPLTLESARPSHTSQYLCASRKSGADVGEKLFFGSGTQLSVL.

The chain is built from TRBV20-1 and TRBJ1-1; TRBD1 is a possible D gene (5 bases). Looked up from germline, CDR1 is DFQATT and CDR2 is SNEGSKA (reference sequence). The CDR3 is made up of 11 amino acids. V lost 6 bases, J lost 2 bases, and 7 bases lay in between. As DNA, the CDR3 is TGCAGTGCCGACAGAAACACTGAAGCTTTCTTT. Protein sequence: CSADRNTEAFF.

A remark on this clone: Other DNA variants within this sample encode the same CDR3. The chain employs TRBV9 and TRBJ1-5, with 8 bases aligning to TRBD1. Germline lookup yields CDR1 SGDLS and CDR2 YYNGEE. This CDR3 region has 14 residues. Losses at the gene ends were 2 bases for V and 4 bases for J; bases not matched to a gene: 2. This CDR3 is CASSVGQGNQPQHF. CDR3 coding DNA: TGTGCCAGCAGCGTTGGACAGGGAAATCAGCCCCAGCATTTT. Looking up the rest from reference TRBV9 and TRBJ1-5 gives the full variable domain: DSGVTQTPKHLITATGQRVTLRCSPRSGDLSVYWYQQSLDQGLQFLIQYYNGEERAKGNILERFSAQQFPDLHSELNLSSLELGDSALYFCASSVGQGNQPQHFGDGTRLSIL.

V is TRBV9 and J is TRBJ1-1, with D uncertain. Germline CDR1 and CDR2: SGDLS and YYNGEE. Trimming removed 3 bases at V and 4 bases at J, with 16 bases between. The CDR3 loop spans 15 amino acids. The DNA for the CDR3 is TGTGCCAGCAGCGACCCCAACGGCGAGGGCACTGAAGCTTTCTTT. Its translation is CASSDPNGEGTEAFF.

CDR3 amino acids: CASRTSGTGGEKLFF. In DNA form, the CDR3 reads TGTGCCAGTAGAACCTCAGGGACAGGGGGGGAAAAACTGTTTTTT. The chain has TRBV19 and TRBJ1-4, with TRBD1 identical over 11 bases. The trim removed 6 bases at V and 8 bases at J, leaving 8 bases unmatched. The CDR3 spans 15 residues. CDR1 and CDR2 from the germline V gene are LNHDA and SQIVND (reference sequence).

There are a few counts of this clone. This chain joins TRBV11-3 and TRBJ2-2, with a tentative D call TRBD1 (6 bases). The V gene's germline CDR1 is SGHNT and CDR2 YENEEA. The germline V and J ends were trimmed by 5 bases and 5 bases, with 12 bases remaining between them. CDR3 length: 14 residues. The CDR3, as DNA: TGTGCCAGCAGCACTGACACAGGGACCGGGGAGCTGTTTTTT. Its translation: CASSTDTGTGELFF.

The gene calls are TRBV5-5 and TRBJ1-2; 7 nucleotides match TRBD1. The junction had 17 bases not matched to a gene; V was cut back by 4 bases and J by 5 bases. Per the germline V gene, CDR1 is SGHKS and CDR2 is YYEKEE (reference sequence). This CDR3 spans 17 amino acids. The CDR3 DNA follows: TGTGCCAGCAGCCTTTGGGGAACAGGGGCCCCGGGGTATGGCTACACCTTC. Protein: CASSLWGTGAPGYGYTF.

The chain combines TRBV19 with TRBJ1-6, with 10 bases lining up with TRBD1. V was clipped by 5 bases and J by 10 bases; unmatched bases: 8. The CDR3 length is 15 residues. Germline V gene data show CDR1 as LNHDA and CDR2 as SQIVND (reference sequence). CDR3 nucleotides: TGTGCCAGTAGTGCAGGGGACAGGGGTGGATCACCCCTCCACTTT. Amino acid sequence: CASSAGDRGGSPLHF.

This chain joins TRBV5-6 and TRBJ1-5; the D gene is possibly TRBD1 (6 bases). Germline values: CDR1 SGHDT, CDR2 YYEEEE. This CDR3 contains 15 residues. V dropped 4 bases and J dropped 1 base, with 12 bases sitting between them. The CDR3 here is CASSGRTASNQPQHF. DNA for the CDR3: TGTGCCAGCAGCGGACGGACAGCAAGCAATCAGCCCCAGCATTTT.

This clone appeared a few times. The chain has TRBV20-1 and TRBJ2-7, with D perhaps matching TRBD1 (7 bases). Germline assignment: CDR1 DFQATT and CDR2 SNEGSKA (reference sequence). The CDR3 spans 14 residues. V was trimmed by 3 bases and J by 6 bases, leaving 18 bases between them. The CDR3 bases are TGCAGTGCTAGTGGAGGGACAGTCCTCATCGAGCAGTACTTC. The encoded protein is CSASGGTVLIEQYF.